This TCR beta chain was captured by sequencing in a study of T cell responses to AZD1222 COVID-19 vaccine. Findings of the study overall: Just a handful of AZD1222 recipients were seropositive at baseline. Clonal diversity was possibly underestimated, and the donors were mostly white British, with more females. Sampling that yielded the repertoires occurred only after the peak T cell response.

Remarks on this clone: The antigen is not known. The same CDR3 also results from other DNA sequences found in this sample.

Generated by immunoSEQ multiplex PCR, the TCRdb table keeps only in-frame clones and is missing some. The table lists roughly 120,000 clones, roughly nine tenths of them singletons. This TCR derives from an adult in good health. Sequencing used peripheral blood, obtained on day 0 of AZD1222 vaccination.

The CDR3 is CASSSGQGDYGYTF. CDR3 DNA: TGTGCCAGCAGTTCTGGACAGGGCGACTATGGCTACACCTTC. The chain links TRBV28 to TRBJ1-2, with TRBD1 matching 8 bases. The CDR3 contains 14 residues. V was clipped by 4 bases and J by 3 bases; unmatched bases: 4. CDR1 and CDR2 from the germline V gene are MDHEN and SYDVKM.